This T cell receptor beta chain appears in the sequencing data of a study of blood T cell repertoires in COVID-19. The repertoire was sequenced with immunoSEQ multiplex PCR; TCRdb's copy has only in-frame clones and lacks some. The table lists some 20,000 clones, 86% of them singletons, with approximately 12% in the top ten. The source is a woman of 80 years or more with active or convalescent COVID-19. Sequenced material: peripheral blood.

CDR3 DNA: TGCGCCAGCAGCTTAGGGGTTCTAGCTTTCTTT. It is translated as CASSLGVLAFF. The V gene is TRBV5-1, the J gene TRBJ1-1; the D gene is possibly TRBD1 (5 bases). The germline V gene encodes CDR1 SGHRS and CDR2 YFSETQ. The germline V and J ends were trimmed by 2 bases and 10 bases, with 9 bases remaining between them. The CDR3 runs 11 residues.